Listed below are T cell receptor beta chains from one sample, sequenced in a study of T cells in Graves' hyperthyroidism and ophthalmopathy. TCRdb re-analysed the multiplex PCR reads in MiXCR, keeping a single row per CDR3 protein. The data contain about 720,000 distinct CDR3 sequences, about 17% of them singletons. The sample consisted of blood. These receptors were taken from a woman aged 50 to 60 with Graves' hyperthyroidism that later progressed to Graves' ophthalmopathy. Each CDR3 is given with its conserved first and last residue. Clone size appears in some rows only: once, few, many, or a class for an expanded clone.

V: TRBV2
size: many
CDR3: CASSRGFTEAFF

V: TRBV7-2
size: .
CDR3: CASSPRSGTAVYEQYF

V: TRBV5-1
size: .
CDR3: CACSFGQNNEQFF

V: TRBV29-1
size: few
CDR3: CSVDPGQGGYTEAFF

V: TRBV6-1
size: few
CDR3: CASRRDNMEPSAQYF

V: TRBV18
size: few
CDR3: CASSASGTGVYGYTF

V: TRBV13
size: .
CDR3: CASSSSGKLYNEQLF

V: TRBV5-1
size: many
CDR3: CASSLGWGVSNQPQHF

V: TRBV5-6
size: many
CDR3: CASSFVAGPNRRELFF

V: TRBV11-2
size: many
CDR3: CASSFRGGGSSEQYF

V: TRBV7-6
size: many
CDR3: CASSLAVGPTYEQYF

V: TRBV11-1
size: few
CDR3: CASSFWGQGNPNTGELFF

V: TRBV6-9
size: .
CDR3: CASISAEKANYGYTF

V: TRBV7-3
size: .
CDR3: CASSYDLTSSYNEQFF

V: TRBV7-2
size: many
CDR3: CASSLGRDRIMNTEAFF

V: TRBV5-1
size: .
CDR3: CASSLRVPGTLNTGELFF

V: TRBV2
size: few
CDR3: CASSDGGLNQPQHF

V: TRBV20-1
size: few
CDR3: CSARAGLLNTGELFF